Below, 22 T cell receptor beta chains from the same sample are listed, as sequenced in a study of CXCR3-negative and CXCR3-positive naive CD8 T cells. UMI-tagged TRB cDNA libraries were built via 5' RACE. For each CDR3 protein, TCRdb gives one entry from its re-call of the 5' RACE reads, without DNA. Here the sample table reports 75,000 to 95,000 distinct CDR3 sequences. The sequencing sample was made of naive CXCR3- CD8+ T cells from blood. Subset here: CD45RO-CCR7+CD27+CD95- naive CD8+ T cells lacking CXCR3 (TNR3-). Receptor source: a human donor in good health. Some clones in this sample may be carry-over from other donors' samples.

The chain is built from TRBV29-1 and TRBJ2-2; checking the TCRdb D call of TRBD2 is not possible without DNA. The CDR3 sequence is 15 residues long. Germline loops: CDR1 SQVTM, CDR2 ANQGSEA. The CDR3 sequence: CSVEPAGGNTGELFF.

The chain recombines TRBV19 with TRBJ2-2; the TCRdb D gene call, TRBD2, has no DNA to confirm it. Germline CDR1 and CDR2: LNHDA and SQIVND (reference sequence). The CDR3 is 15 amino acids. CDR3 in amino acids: CASSGRGGDTGELFF.

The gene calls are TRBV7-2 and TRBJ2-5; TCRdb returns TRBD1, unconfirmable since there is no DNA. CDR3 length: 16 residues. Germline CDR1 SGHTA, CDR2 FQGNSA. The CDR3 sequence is CASSFAGLPNPGTQYF.

The CDR3 is CASSWARGEQFF. The rearrangement uses TRBV7-9 and TRBJ2-1. Germline CDR1 reads SEHNR; CDR2 reads FQNEAQ (reference sequence). This CDR3 is 12 amino acids long.

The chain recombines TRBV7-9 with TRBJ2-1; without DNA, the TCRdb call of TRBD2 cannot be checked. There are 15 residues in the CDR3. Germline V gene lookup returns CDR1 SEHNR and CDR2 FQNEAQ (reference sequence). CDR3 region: CASSALGEGYNEQFF.

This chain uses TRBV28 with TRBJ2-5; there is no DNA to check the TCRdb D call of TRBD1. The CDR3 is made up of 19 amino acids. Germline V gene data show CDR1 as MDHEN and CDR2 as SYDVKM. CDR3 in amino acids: CASSSLRGTGGYVQETQYF.

The CDR3 sequence is CASSLVADTQYF. The J gene is TRBJ2-3, the V gene TRBV7-9. CDR3 size: 12 residues. Germline lookup yields CDR1 SEHNR and CDR2 FQNEAQ (reference sequence).

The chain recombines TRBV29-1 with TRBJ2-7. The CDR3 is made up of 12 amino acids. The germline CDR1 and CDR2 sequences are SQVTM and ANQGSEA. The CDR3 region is CSVELQTYEQYF.

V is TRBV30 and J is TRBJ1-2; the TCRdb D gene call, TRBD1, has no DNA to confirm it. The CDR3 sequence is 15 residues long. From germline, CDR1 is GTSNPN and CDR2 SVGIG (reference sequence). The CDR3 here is CAWSEGTGLLDGYTF.

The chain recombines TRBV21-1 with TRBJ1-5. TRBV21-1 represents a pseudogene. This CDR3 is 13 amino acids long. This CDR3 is CASSDRTNQPQHF.

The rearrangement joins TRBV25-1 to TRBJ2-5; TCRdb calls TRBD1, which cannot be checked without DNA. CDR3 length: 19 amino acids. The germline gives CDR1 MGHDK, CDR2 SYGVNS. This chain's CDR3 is CASSEMGDFRDRARETQYF.

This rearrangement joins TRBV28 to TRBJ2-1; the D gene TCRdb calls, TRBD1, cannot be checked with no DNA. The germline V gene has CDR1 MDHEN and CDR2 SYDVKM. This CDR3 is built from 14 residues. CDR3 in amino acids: CASSGQGYIDEQFF.

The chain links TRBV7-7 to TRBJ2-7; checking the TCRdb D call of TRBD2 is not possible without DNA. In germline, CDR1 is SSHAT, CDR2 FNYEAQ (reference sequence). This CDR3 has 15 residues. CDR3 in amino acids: CASSLGTSGDYEQYF.

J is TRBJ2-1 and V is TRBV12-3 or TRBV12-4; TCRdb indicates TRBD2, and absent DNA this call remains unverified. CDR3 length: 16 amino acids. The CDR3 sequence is CASRQSGRTRYNEQFF.

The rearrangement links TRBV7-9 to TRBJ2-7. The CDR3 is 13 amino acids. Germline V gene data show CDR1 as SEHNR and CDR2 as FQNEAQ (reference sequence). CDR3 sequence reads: CASSLAGPIEQYF.

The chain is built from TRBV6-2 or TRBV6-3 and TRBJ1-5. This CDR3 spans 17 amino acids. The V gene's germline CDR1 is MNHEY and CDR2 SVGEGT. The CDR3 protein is CASSRAWEGRSNQPQHF.

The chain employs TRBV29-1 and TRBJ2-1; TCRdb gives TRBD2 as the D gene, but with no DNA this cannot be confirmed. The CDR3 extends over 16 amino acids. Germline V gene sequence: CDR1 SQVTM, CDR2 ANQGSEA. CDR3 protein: CSVEGQGLAGYNEQFF.

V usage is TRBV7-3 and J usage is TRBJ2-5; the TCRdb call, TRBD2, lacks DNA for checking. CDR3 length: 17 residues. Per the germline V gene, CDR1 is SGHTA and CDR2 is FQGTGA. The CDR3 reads CASSLVGRLADQETQYF.

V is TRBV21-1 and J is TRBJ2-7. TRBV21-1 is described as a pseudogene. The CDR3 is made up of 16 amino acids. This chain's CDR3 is CASSKVNDTKGYEQYF.

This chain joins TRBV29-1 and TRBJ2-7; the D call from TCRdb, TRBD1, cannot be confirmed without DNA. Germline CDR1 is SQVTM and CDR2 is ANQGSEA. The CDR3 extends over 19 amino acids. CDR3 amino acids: CSVEASTGNLGWAYYEQYF.

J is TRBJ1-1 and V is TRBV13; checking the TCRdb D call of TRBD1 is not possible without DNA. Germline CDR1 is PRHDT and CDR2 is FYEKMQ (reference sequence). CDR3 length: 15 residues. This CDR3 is CASSSYGQGETEAFF.

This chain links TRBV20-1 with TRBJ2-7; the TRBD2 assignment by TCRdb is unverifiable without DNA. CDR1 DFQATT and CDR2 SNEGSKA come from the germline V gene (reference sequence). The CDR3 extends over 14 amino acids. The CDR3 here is CSARGLQSSYEQYF.